The next 9 T cell receptor beta chains were all read from a single sample in a study of blood T cell repertoires in COVID-19. Libraries were prepared by immunoSEQ multiplex PCR; TCRdb keeps only in-frame clonotypes and omits some of them. Seen here are 300,000 to 400,000 clones, 90% observed once, and the top ten hold approximately 2.5%. The sample taken for sequencing was PBMCs or T cells enriched from blood (not recorded which). These receptors all stem from a man aged 60 to 69 who had recovered from COVID-19.

V and J are TRBV6-5 and TRBJ1-2; possible D gene TRBD1, 5 bases. This CDR3 has 15 amino acids. From germline, CDR1 is MNHEY and CDR2 SVGAGI. Between the trimmed V and J ends, which lost 0 bases and 5 bases, there was a span of 13 bases. This CDR3 reads CASSYSGPRFYGYTF. CDR3 DNA: TGTGCCAGCAGTTACTCGGGGCCTCGATTTTATGGCTACACCTTC.

This chain uses TRBV3-1 (or the pseudogene TRBV3-2) with TRBJ2-7, with 7 bases lining up with TRBD2. After removal of 4 bases from V and 4 bases from J, the junction contained 10 bases not matched to a gene. Germline V gene lookup returns CDR1 LGHDT and CDR2 YNNKEL (reference sequence). The CDR3 totals 15 residues. CDR3 nucleotide sequence: TGTGCCAGCAGCCCGGGACTATTCCAGGGATACGAGCAGTACTTC. Translating it yields CASSPGLFQGYEQYF.

The chain combines TRBV14 with TRBJ2-7; 7 positions match TRBD1. V trimming: 0 bases; J trimming: 3 bases; junction bases outside the gene matches: 8. The CDR3 consists of 16 residues. Germline CDR1 SGHDN, CDR2 FVKESK. In DNA, the CDR3 is TGTGCCAGCAGCCAAGATCGGGGACAGATCCTCTACGAGCAGTACTTC. Protein sequence: CASSQDRGQILYEQYF.

The CDR3 loop is CASSPGGRNGYEQFF. The CDR3 DNA sequence: TGTGCCAGCTCTCCAGGGGGCCGGAACGGCTATGAGCAGTTCTTC. The chain recombines TRBV18 with TRBJ2-1; 8 bases map to TRBD1. The CDR3 extends over 15 amino acids. After removal of 6 bases from V and 8 bases from J, the junction contained 12 bases not matched to a gene. Germline CDR1 and CDR2: KGHSH and LQKENI.

The chain has TRBV14 and TRBJ1-2; 9 nucleotides align to TRBD1. The germline gives CDR1 SGHDN, CDR2 FVKESK. V was clipped by 3 bases and J by 5 bases; unmatched bases: 16. This CDR3 is 18 amino acids long. The CDR3 nucleotides read TGTGCCAGCAGCCAGCTGACAGGGGGTCATTACCCAGGGTATGGCTACACCTTC. Encoded protein: CASSQLTGGHYPGYGYTF.

This clone was seen only a few times. The V gene is TRBV18, the J gene TRBJ1-6; unclear D gene. Looked up from germline, CDR1 is KGHSH and CDR2 is LQKENI. V gave up 2 bases and J gave up 15 bases, with 8 bases separating them. The length of the CDR3 is 11 residues. The CDR3 reads CASSPGRDLHF. The CDR3 DNA reads TGTGCCAGCTCACCAGGGCGGGACCTCCACTTT.

In the case of this clone: Other DNA sequences of this sample code for an identical CDR3. V gene TRBV3-1 (or the pseudogene TRBV3-2) combines with J gene TRBJ1-1; possibly TRBD1 for D (5 bases). V was clipped by 4 bases and J by 2 bases, with 8 bases between them. From germline, CDR1 is LGHDT and CDR2 YNNKEL (reference sequence). The CDR3 spans 13 residues. The CDR3 DNA reads as TGTGCCAGCAGCCCGACAGCCAACACTGAAGCTTTCTTT. Protein product: CASSPTANTEAFF.

The chain employs TRBV12-3 or TRBV12-4 and TRBJ2-3, with TRBD2 matching over 8 bases. The CDR3 is 13 amino acids. V trimming: 5 bases; J trimming: 12 bases; junction bases outside the gene matches: 10. CDR3 region: CASSHPRSGGQYF. CDR3 nucleotides: TGTGCCAGCAGTCACCCCCGGAGCGGGGGTCAGTATTTT.

The chain links TRBV6-2 or TRBV6-3 to TRBJ1-1; 8 nucleotides align to TRBD1. In germline, CDR1 is MNHEY, CDR2 SVGEGT. The CDR3 length is 17 residues. With V trimmed by 1 base and J by 1 base, 8 bases remained unmatched. The CDR3 DNA is TGTGCCAGCAGTTACTTCGGACAGGGTACGGGGAACACTGAAGCTTTCTTT. Translation gives CASSYFGQGTGNTEAFF.